This T cell receptor (beta chain) came from a study of regulatory T cells in long-lasting Graves disease. The time point: newly diagnosed GD, antithyroid drugs for less than 3 months. PBMCs were the source of the RNA used for TCR sequencing. In its sample, this clonotype was seen many times. Building of the TCR beta libraries involved iRepertoire HTBI primers and Arm-PCR of CDR3 regions. One entry per CDR3 protein results from TCRdb running MiXCR on the multiplex PCR reads. Found here are approximately 270,000 distinct CDR3 sequences, around 18% of them singletons; the top ten hold 14%. The germline V gene encodes CDR1 SNHLY and CDR2 FYNNEI. The CDR3 consists of 14 residues. V lost 7 bases and J 2 bases, leaving 9 bases between the germline ends. Separately, the same data were catalogued under a study of T cells in Graves' hyperthyroidism and ophthalmopathy.

The receptor comes from a woman in her twenties or thirties with Graves disease. The chain joins TRBV2 to TRBJ1-6; TRBD1 might be the D (6 bases). The material sequenced was peripheral blood mononuclear cells (PBMCs), taken at new diagnosis, from a patient treated with antithyroid drugs. The CDR3 sequence is CASKGVPYNSPLHF. The CDR3, as DNA: TGTGCCAGCAAGGGGGTCCCCTATAATTCACCCCTCCACTTT.